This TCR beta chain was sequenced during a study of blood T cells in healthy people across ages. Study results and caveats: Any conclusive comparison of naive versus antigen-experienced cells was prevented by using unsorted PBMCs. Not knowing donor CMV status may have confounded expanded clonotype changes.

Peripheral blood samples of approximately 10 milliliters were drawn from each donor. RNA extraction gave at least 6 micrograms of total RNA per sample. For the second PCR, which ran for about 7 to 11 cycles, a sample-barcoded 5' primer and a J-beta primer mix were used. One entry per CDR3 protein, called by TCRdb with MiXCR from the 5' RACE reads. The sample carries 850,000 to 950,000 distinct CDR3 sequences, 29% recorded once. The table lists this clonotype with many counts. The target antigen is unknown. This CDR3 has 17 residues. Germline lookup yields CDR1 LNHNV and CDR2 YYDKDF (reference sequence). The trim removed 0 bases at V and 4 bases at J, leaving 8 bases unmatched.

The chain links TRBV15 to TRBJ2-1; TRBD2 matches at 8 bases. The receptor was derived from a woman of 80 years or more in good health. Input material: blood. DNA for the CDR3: TGTGCCACCAGCAGAGATCTGGGGGGACTAGGGTACAATGAGCAGTTCTTC. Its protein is CATSRDLGGLGYNEQFF.